The present T cell receptor beta chain was sequenced within a study of OX40 agonist ivuxolimab in advanced cancers. There are 11 residues in the CDR3. Looked up from germline, CDR1 is SGHVS and CDR2 is FNYEAQ. The germline V and J ends were trimmed by 5 bases and 1 base, with 2 bases remaining between them. TCRdb's copy holds only in-frame clones and misses some; the assay was immunoSEQ multiplex PCR. The table lists 100,000 or so clones, approximately 91% of them singletons, with around 0.16% in the top ten. The material sequenced was CD4+ or CD8+ T cells sorted from blood, taken in a trial of the OX40 agonist ivuxolimab. The clonotype was recovered from an adult with an advanced solid tumor such as melanoma, head and neck, liver or kidney cancer. The chain employs TRBV7-6 and TRBJ1-2; D is unclear. This CDR3 is CASSNNYGYTF. CDR3 nucleotide sequence: TGTGCCAGCAGCAATAACTATGGCTACACCTTC.